This passage covers 5 T cell receptor beta chains from one sample sequenced in a study of blood T cell repertoires in COVID-19. Repertoires were generated with immunoSEQ multiplex PCR, while TCRdb's copy carries only in-frame clones and drops some. Of around 270,000 clones in the sample, about 87% were seen once. The sequencing sample was made of PBMCs or T cells enriched from blood (not recorded which). These receptors all stem from a woman aged 40 to 50 who had been exposed to COVID-19.

CDR3: CASSQESPGTEAFF. The CDR3 DNA reads TGTGCCAGCAGCCAAGAAAGCCCGGGGACTGAAGCTTTCTTT. This chain uses TRBV4-2 with TRBJ1-1; D unclear. This CDR3 is 14 amino acids long. V shed 0 bases and J shed 5 bases, with 10 bases lying between them. Per the germline V gene, CDR1 is LGHNA and CDR2 is YNFKEQ.

The chain is built from TRBV28 and TRBJ2-4, with TRBD2 identical over 8 bases. Germline V CDR1 and CDR2: MDHEN, SYDVKM. The junction had 3 bases not matched to a gene; V was cut back by 7 bases and J by 7 bases. The CDR3 is 12 residues long. The CDR3 loop reads CASKTSANIQYF. The CDR3 nucleotides are TGTGCCAGCAAGACTAGCGCCAACATTCAGTACTTC.

In its sample, this clone was seen a few times. The chain carries TRBV7-9 and TRBJ1-6; 11 nucleotides line up with TRBD1. With 4 bases clipped from V and 9 bases from J, the junction kept 5 bases outside the gene matches. CDR3 size: 15 residues. Germline CDR1 reads SEHNR; CDR2 reads FQNEAQ (reference sequence). CDR3 protein: CASSWGQGVVSPLHF. The CDR3, as DNA: TGTGCCAGCAGCTGGGGACAGGGGGTAGTTTCACCCCTCCACTTT.

The chain uses TRBV18 and TRBJ1-1, with a weak D call TRBD1 (6 bases). CDR3 length equals 13 residues. V lost 4 bases, J lost 8 bases, and 14 bases lay in between. Germline-derived CDR1 and CDR2 are KGHSH and LQKENI. CDR3 residues: CASSRGTGTEAFF. CDR3 DNA: TGTGCCAGCTCACGGGGGACCGGGACAGAAGCTTTCTTT.

This rearrangement joins TRBV7-2 to TRBJ1-2; D possibly corresponds to TRBD1 (6 bases). Germline V lookup: CDR1 SGHTA, CDR2 FQGNSA. V was clipped by 6 bases and J by 4 bases, with 15 bases between them. The CDR3 runs to 14 residues. The CDR3 sequence is CASRQKDRPYGYTF. In nucleotides, the CDR3 is TGTGCCAGCAGACAAAAGGACAGACCCTATGGCTACACCTTC.